These T cell receptor beta chains were read from a single sample in a study of cytomegalovirus exposure and HLA in healthy donors. The data were produced by immunoSEQ multiplex PCR, yet TCRdb's version contains in-frame clones alone and is incomplete. The sample records 85,000 to 100,000 clones, about 74% being singletons. The sample taken for sequencing was PBMCs. Receptors were obtained from a man in his fifties or sixties in good health and CMV-seropositive. Each CDR3 is given with its conserved first and last residue.

j_call v_call cdr3_aa
TRBJ2-3 TRBV20-1 CSASGGGTQYF
TRBJ2-5 TRBV7-6 CASSPRDRGQETQYF
TRBJ2-5 TRBV6-1 CASSASSGVQTQYF
TRBJ2-5 TRBV4-2 CASSQWTGSETQYF
TRBJ2-2 TRBV28 CASSPRSGELFF
TRBJ1-1 TRBV7-9 CSSSSPRTKGSTEAFF
TRBJ1-1 TRBV5-8 CASSIRQGRTEAFF
TRBJ2-7 TRBV30 CAWSGRQGSAYYEQYF
TRBJ2-7 TRBV11-2 CASSPRTGPYEQYF
TRBJ2-2 TRBV6-4 CASSDGATGELFF
TRBJ2-1 TRBV4-1 CASSQDNQGRFEQFF
TRBJ2-7 TRBV7-8 CASSSRGEQTGQAFSYEQYF
TRBJ2-3 TRBV7-2 CASSPPIDTQYF
TRBJ1-1 TRBV11-1 CASSLRRRENTEAFF
TRBJ1-2 TRBV7-2 CASSLTGGSIYGYTF
TRBJ2-7 TRBV19 CASSIGTGAYEQYF
TRBJ1-5 TRBV10-3 CAISQRPGINQPQHF
TRBJ2-7 TRBV5-1 CASSLGGGSYEQYF
TRBJ2-2 TRBV7-8 CASSLRLGLAGTGELFF
TRBJ2-7 TRBV2 CASGGAGRSYEQYF
TRBJ2-7 TRBV5-1 CASSSGTGYEQYF
TRBJ1-5 TRBV6-6 CASSYGGVGNQPQHF
TRBJ1-6 TRBV5-1 CASSSDGTVSSYNSPLHF
TRBJ1-1 TRBV5-1 CASSLVGGGEAFF
TRBJ1-1 TRBV11-2 CASSLGQGGTEAFF
TRBJ1-6 TRBV19 CASSMGDRGLSPLHF
TRBJ1-1 TRBV7-9 CASSSDRVNIEAFF
TRBJ1-6 TRBV7-9 CASSYSSYNSPLHF
TRBJ2-7 TRBV27 CASSLPGAGREQYF
TRBJ2-3 TRBV7-8 CASSLNIDTQYF
TRBJ2-2 TRBV7-3 CASSFPGQATTRELFF
. TRBV5-1 CASSLTGTDSYEQYF
TRBJ1-2 TRBV19 CASSRTGGGKSYGYTF
TRBJ1-1 TRBV19 CASSIDPGQWAFF